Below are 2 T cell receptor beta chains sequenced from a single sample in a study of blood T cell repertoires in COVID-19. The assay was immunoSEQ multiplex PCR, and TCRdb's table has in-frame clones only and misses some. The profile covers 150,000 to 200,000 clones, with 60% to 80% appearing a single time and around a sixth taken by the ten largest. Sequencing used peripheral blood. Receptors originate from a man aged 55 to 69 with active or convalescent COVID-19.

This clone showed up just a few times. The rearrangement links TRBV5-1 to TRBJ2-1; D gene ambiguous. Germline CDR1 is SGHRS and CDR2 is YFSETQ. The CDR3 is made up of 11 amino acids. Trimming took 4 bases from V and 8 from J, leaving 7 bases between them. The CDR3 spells CASSRRDEQFF. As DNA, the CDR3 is TGCGCCAGCAGCCGTCGCGATGAGCAGTTCTTC.

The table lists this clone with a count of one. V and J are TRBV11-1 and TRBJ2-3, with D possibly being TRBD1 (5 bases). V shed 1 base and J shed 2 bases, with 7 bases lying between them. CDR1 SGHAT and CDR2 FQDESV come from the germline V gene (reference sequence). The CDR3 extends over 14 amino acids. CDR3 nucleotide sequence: TGTGCCAGCAGCTTAGAGGGGAACACAGATACGCAGTATTTT. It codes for CASSLEGNTDTQYF.